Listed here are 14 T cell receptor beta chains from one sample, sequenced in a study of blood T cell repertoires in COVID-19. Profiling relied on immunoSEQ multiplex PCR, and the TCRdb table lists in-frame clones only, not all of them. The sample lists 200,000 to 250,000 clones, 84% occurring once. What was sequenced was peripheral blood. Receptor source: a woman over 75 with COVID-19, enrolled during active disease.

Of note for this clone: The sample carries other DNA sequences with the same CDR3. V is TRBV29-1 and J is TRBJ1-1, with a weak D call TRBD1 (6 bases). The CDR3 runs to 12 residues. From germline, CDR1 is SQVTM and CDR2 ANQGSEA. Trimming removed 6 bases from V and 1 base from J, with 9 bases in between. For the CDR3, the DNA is TGCAGCGTACAGGGTTGGAACACTGAAGCTTTCTTT. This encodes CSVQGWNTEAFF.

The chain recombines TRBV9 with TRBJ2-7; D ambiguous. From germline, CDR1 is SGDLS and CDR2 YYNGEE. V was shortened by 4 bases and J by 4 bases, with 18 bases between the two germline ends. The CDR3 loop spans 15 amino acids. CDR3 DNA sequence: TGTGCCAGCAGCCCCTGGCTAGAGACGAGTTACGAGCAGTACTTC. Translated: CASSPWLETSYEQYF.

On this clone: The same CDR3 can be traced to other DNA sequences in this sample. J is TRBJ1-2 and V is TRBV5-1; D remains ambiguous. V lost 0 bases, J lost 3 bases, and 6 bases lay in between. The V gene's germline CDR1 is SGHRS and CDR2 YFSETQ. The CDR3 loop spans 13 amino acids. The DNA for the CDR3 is TGCGCCAGCAGCTTGGACGGGGACTATGGCTACACCTTC. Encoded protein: CASSLDGDYGYTF.

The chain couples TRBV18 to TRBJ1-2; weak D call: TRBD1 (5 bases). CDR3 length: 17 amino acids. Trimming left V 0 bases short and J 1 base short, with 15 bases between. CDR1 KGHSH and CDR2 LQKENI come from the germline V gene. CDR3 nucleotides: TGTGCCAGCTCACCACCCCGGGAGGGGCTCCTTAACTATGGCTACACCTTC. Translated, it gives CASSPPREGLLNYGYTF.

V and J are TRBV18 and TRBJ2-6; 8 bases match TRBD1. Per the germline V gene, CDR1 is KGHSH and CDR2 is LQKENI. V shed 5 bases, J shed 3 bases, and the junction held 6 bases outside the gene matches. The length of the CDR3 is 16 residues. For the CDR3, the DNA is TGTGCCAGCTCAGACCTGGACAGGGTTGGGGCCAACGTCCTGACTTTC. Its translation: CASSDLDRVGANVLTF.

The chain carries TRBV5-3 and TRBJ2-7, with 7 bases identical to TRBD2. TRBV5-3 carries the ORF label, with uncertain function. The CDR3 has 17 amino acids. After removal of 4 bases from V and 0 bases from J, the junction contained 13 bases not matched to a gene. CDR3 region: CARSREAGGRSSYEQYF. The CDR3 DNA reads TGTGCCAGAAGCCGGGAGGCCGGGGGACGGAGCTCCTACGAGCAGTACTTC.

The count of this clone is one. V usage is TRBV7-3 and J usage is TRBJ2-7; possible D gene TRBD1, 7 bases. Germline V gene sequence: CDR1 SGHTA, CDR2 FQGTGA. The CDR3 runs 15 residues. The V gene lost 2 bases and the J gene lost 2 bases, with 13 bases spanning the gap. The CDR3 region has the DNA TGTGCCAGCAGCTTATTCCCAGGGGGGCCCTACGAGCAGTACTTC. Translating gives CASSLFPGGPYEQYF.

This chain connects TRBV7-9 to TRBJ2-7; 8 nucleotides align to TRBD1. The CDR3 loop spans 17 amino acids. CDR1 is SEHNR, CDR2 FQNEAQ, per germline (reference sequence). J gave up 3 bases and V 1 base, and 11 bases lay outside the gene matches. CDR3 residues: CASSLGPGTGYFYEQYF. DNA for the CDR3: TGTGCCAGCAGCTTAGGTCCCGGGACAGGTTATTTCTACGAGCAGTACTTC.

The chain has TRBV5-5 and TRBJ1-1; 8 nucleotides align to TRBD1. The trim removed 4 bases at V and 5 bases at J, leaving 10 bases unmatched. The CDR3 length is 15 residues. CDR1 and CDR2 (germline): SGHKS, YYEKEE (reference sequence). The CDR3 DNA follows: TGTGCCAGCAGCACAGGACAGGGTTTCGGAACTGAAGCTTTCTTT. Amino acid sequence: CASSTGQGFGTEAFF.

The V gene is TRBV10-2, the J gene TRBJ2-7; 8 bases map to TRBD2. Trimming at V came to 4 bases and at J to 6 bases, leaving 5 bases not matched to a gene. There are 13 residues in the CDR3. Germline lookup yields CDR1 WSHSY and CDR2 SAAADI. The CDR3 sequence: CASSGTSPGEQYF. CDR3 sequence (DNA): TGCGCCAGCAGTGGGACTAGCCCGGGCGAGCAGTACTTC.

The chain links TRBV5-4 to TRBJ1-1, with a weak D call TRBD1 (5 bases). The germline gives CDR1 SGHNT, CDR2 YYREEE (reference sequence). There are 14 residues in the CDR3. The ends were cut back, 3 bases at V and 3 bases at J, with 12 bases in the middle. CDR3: CASSSVRGDTEAFF. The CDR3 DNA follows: TGTGCCAGCAGCTCGGTACGGGGGGACACTGAAGCTTTCTTT.

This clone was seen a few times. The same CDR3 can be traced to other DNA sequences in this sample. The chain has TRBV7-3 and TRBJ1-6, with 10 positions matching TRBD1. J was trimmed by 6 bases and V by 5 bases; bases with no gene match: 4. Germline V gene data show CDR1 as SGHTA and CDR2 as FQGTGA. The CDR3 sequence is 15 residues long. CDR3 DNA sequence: TGTGCCAGCAGCGTACGGGACAGGGGTAATTCACCCCTCCACTTT. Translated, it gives CASSVRDRGNSPLHF.

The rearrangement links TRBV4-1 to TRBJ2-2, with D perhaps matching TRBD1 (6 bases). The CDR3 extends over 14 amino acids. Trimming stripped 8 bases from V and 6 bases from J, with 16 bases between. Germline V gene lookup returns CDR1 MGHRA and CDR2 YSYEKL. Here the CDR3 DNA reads TGCGCCAGCGCTCGGAACAGGGTCTCCGGGGAGCTGTTTTTT. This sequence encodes CASARNRVSGELFF.

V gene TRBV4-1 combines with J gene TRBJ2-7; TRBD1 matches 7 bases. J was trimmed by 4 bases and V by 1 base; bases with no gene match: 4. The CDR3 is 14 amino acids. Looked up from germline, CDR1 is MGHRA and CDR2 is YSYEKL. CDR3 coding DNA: TGCGCCAGCAGCCAAGTAAGGGGGCTGTACGAGCAGTACTTC. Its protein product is CASSQVRGLYEQYF.